The present TCR beta chain was sequenced within a study of spatial heterogeneity in lung cancer. As to this clonotype: A much larger clone sits a single nucleotide away, making a read error possible.

The V and J ends lost 6 bases and 3 bases respectively, with 13 bases between them. The CDR3 runs 14 residues. Unique molecular identifiers tagged every individual TCR cDNA molecule. TCRdb re-analysed the 5' RACE reads in MiXCR, keeping a single row per CDR3 protein. The table has 70,000 to 90,000 distinct CDR3 sequences, about an eighth seen once. The time point is: sample taken at primary tumor resection. The sequenced material consisted of unsorted whole RNA from tumor, nontumor lung or frozen PBMC. The receptor comes from a male donor with early-stage non-small cell lung cancer. The sequenced sample was PBMCs, obtained at surgery. The rearrangement joins TRBV12-3 or TRBV12-4 to TRBJ2-3; D may be TRBD2 (6 bases). CDR3 loop: CASSLARRTDTQYF. The DNA of the CDR3 is TGTGCCAGCAGCCTAGCGCGGAGAACAGATACGCAGTATTTT.